This T cell receptor (beta chain) originates from a study of blood T cell repertoires in COVID-19. Study at large: COVID-19 samples, acute and convalescent, were from the United States, Italy and Spain. PBMCs, B-cell-depleted T cells, or T cells were the source of the cDNA or gDNA that made up the material.

This CDR3 spans 14 amino acids. V lost 5 bases and J lost 7; bases outside the gene matches: 8. Germline CDR1 is MDHEN and CDR2 is SYDVKM. While infection was still active, Seattle patients were enrolled and then followed longitudinally. Using immunoSEQ multiplex PCR, the repertoire was profiled, and TCRdb retains in-frame clones only, with some absent. The sample lists 130,000 to 150,000 clones, roughly 85% seen once, with more than 7.5% in the top ten. The receptor's source is an older woman with COVID-19, enrolled during active disease. The chain carries TRBV28 and TRBJ1-5, with TRBD1 matching over 7 bases. The sample consisted of peripheral blood. The CDR3: CASSNRGLTQPQHF. In nucleotides, the CDR3 is TGTGCCAGCAGTAACAGGGGTTTGACCCAGCCCCAGCATTTT.